The rows below give T cell receptor beta chains drawn from one sample of a study of radiation and T cells in renal cell carcinoma. Libraries were prepared by immunoSEQ multiplex PCR; TCRdb keeps only in-frame clonotypes and omits some of them. The table includes some 150,000 clones, around four fifths detected once. Sequences were derived from blood, sampled from a patient whose treatment included radiotherapy and nephrectomy. The origin of the receptors is a woman between 50 and 59 years old with renal cell carcinoma. Both conserved end residues are part of each CDR3. Fields, in order: V gene, J gene, clone size, D gene, CDR3 protein, CDR3 DNA. The D gene is left open where the match is weak. Only some rows state a clone size, as once, few, many or a class for expanded clones.

>TRBV13|TRBJ2-5|.|.
CASSLGRQETQYF
TGTGCCAGCAGCTTAGGGCGACAAGAGACCCAGTACTTC
>TRBV2|TRBJ1-6|.|.
CASRGREYNSPLHF
TGTGCCAGCAGAGGTAGGGAGTATAATTCACCCCTCCACTTT
>TRBV5-4|TRBJ1-1|few|.
CASSPWGGRWDTEAFF
TGTGCCAGCAGCCCCTGGGGGGGGCGTTGGGACACTGAAGCTTTCTTT
>TRBV5-6|TRBJ1-1|once|.
CASSLECAFF
TGTGCCAGCAGCTTGGAGTGTGCTTTCTTT
>TRBV2|TRBJ1-5|.|TRBD1
CASSEMGQGRQPQHF
TGTGCCAGCAGTGAAATGGGACAGGGACGTCAGCCCCAGCATTTT
>TRBV5-4|TRBJ2-3|.|TRBD2
CASSQGLAGGPTDTQYF
TGTGCCAGCAGCCAGGGACTAGCGGGAGGGCCGACAGATACGCAGTATTTT
>TRBV6-5|TRBJ1-2|.|TRBD1
CASSYFDDRDGYTF
TGTGCCAGCAGTTACTTCGACGACAGGGATGGCTACACCTTC
>TRBV5-1|TRBJ1-5|.|.
CASSLGGDQPQHF
TGCGCCAGCAGCTTAGGGGGAGATCAGCCCCAGCATTTT
>TRBV6-5|TRBJ1-4|.|TRBD1
CASSSDRRDEKLFF
TGTGCCAGCAGTTCGGACAGGAGAGATGAAAAACTGTTTTTT
>TRBV7-2|TRBJ2-7|.|.
CASSSGILFYEQYF
TGTGCCAGCAGCTCCGGGATTCTATTCTACGAGCAGTACTTC
>TRBV9|TRBJ2-4|once|.
CASSVDSTAINIQYF
TGTGCCAGCAGCGTAGACTCGACCGCAATAAACATTCAGTACTTC
>TRBV7-9|TRBJ2-7|once|TRBD1
CASSFTPGGREQYF
TGTGCCAGCAGCTTCACCCCAGGGGGACGGGAGCAGTACTTC
>TRBV4-3|TRBJ2-7|.|.
CASSQDRDLNEQYF
TGCGCCAGCAGCCAAGATAGGGACCTCAACGAGCAGTACTTC
>TRBV25-1|TRBJ1-5|.|.
CASSPHHEGVQPQHF
TGTGCCAGCAGCCCTCATCACGAGGGGGTTCAGCCCCAGCATTTT
>TRBV5-6|TRBJ2-4|.|TRBD1
CASSLRGEDRAKNIQYF
TGTGCCAGCAGCTTGCGTGGGGAGGACAGGGCTAAAAACATTCAGTACTTC
>TRBV5-1|TRBJ2-1|once|TRBD2
CASSSTRLAGGEQFF
TGCGCCAGCAGCTCCACCCGACTAGCGGGAGGGGAGCAGTTCTTC
>TRBV7-9|TRBJ2-3|.|.
CASIPVGLETQYF
TGTGCCAGCATCCCGGTCGGTTTGGAGACGCAGTATTTT
>TRBV15|TRBJ2-3|.|TRBD2
CATKTSGRDDTQYF
TGTGCCACCAAGACTAGCGGGAGGGACGATACGCAGTATTTT
>TRBV10-3|TRBJ2-1|.|TRBD2
CAISKRDSYNEQFF
TGTGCCATCAGTAAGCGGGACTCCTACAATGAGCAGTTCTTC
>TRBV5-6|TRBJ2-7|.|.
CASSLGGGDYEQYF
TGTGCCAGCAGCTTAGGCGGGGGCGACTACGAGCAGTACTTC
>TRBV5-4|TRBJ2-5|.|TRBD2
CASAPALAGGSETQYF
TGTGCCAGCGCCCCAGCACTAGCGGGGGGATCGGAGACCCAGTACTTC
>TRBV2|TRBJ2-2|.|TRBD1
CARPWGQSNTGELFF
TGTGCCAGGCCGTGGGGACAGAGCAACACCGGGGAGCTGTTTTTT
>TRBV5-1|TRBJ2-1|.|.
CASSSYNEQFF
TGCGCCAGCAGCTCGTACAATGAGCAGTTCTTC
>TRBV19|TRBJ1-2|.|TRBD1
CASSMSLGQIYGYTF
TGTGCCAGTAGTATGTCTTTGGGACAGATATATGGCTACACCTTC
>TRBV7-9|TRBJ1-4|.|.
CASSQASSINEKLFF
TGTGCCAGCAGCCAGGCTTCGTCGATCAATGAAAAACTGTTTTTT
>TRBV6-5|TRBJ1-5|.|.
CASSYGPYSNQPQHF
TGTGCCAGCAGTTACGGCCCATATAGCAATCAGCCCCAGCATTTT
>TRBV9|TRBJ2-5|.|TRBD2
CASSADSGRWETQYF
TGTGCCAGCAGCGCCGATAGCGGGAGATGGGAGACCCAGTACTTC
>TRBV7-9|TRBJ1-1|.|TRBD1
CASSPIPGQIKNTEAFF
TGTGCCAGCAGCCCGATTCCGGGACAGATTAAGAACACTGAAGCTTTCTTT
>TRBV28|TRBJ1-4|few|TRBD1
CATRQGGRLFF
TGTGCCACTCGACAGGGAGGTCGACTGTTTTTT